These 32 T cell receptor beta chains were all obtained from the same sample, sequenced in a study of tumor-infiltrating lymphocytes in glioblastoma multiforme. TCR beta libraries were built from RNA through three nested multiplex PCR rounds using modified ARM-PCR. One entry per CDR3 protein, called by TCRdb with MiXCR from the multiplex PCR reads. The sample yields 10,000 to 15,000 distinct CDR3 sequences, around 60% seen once. Sequencing was done on a sample of brain tumor tissue. The source of these receptors is a male donor with glioblastoma.

Worth noting for this clonotype: This may stem from a read error, because a much larger clone lies one nucleotide away. The CDR3 does not close with the conserved phenylalanine or tryptophan, likely indicating a read error. The chain links TRBV24-1 to TRBJ2-1; TRBD1 agrees at 9 bases. This CDR3 region has 15 residues. J lost 6 bases, V lost 5 bases, and 7 bases had no gene match. CDR1 is KGHDR, CDR2 SFDVKD, per germline. CDR3 sequence (DNA): TGTGCCACCAGTGTTTGGACAGGGGCCAGCAATGAGCAGTTCTCC. It specifies CATSVWTGASNEQFS.

This clonotype is deemed hyperexpanded. This sequence joins TRBV29-1 and TRBJ1-6; TRBD1 matches 7 bases. Germline V gives CDR1 SQVTM, CDR2 ANQGSEA. V shed 4 bases and J 10 bases; nucleotides not matched to a gene: 7. The CDR3 is 13 residues long. CDR3 in amino acids: CSVARDRESPLHF. The DNA of the CDR3 is TGCAGCGTTGCCAGGGACAGAGAATCACCCCTCCACTTT.

The chain couples TRBV6-1 to TRBJ1-5, with D maybe TRBD1 (6 bases). Germline assignment: CDR1 MNHNS and CDR2 SASEGT. Trimming stripped 7 bases from V and 6 bases from J, with 25 bases between. The CDR3 has 17 amino acids. The CDR3 DNA follows: TGTGCCAGCACCCTGACGGATGGGGGTGGGGGGCCTCAGCCCCAGCATTTT. Translated, it gives CASTLTDGGGGPQPQHF.

The J gene is TRBJ1-5, the V gene TRBV12-3 or TRBV12-4; no firm D call. This CDR3 contains 12 residues. V lost 6 bases and J 11 bases, leaving 14 bases between the germline ends. The CDR3 DNA reads as TGTGCCAGCAGCATGATAGAGCAGACCCAGCATTTT. Protein product: CASSMIEQTQHF.

Regarding this clonotype: Sequence at one end of the junction differs from germline and may be a read error. The chain employs TRBV11-1 and TRBJ2-1, with D possibly called TRBD1 or TRBD2 (5 bases each). CDR3 length: 12 amino acids. The germline CDR1 and CDR2 sequences are SGHAT and FQDESV (reference sequence). The CDR3 region has the DNA TGTGCCAGCAGCTTAATTGGGGGTGTGCAGTTATTC. It encodes CASSLIGGVQLF.

The V and J genes are TRBV11-2 and TRBJ2-5, with a weak D call TRBD2 (6 bases). V gave up 5 bases and J gave up 1 base, with 14 bases separating them. From germline, CDR1 is SGHAT and CDR2 FQNNGV. The CDR3 runs to 15 residues. CDR3 protein: CASSPNVGGQETQYF. CDR3 DNA: TGTGCCAGCAGCCCTAACGTGGGAGGCCAAGAGACCCAGTACTTC.

The chain links TRBV20-1 to TRBJ1-3; tentative D call: TRBD1 (5 bases). From germline, CDR1 is DFQATT and CDR2 SNEGSKA (reference sequence). V lost 2 bases, J lost 0 bases, and 11 bases lay in between. The CDR3 covers 15 residues. The CDR3 DNA reads TGCAGTGCTAGATTTACAGGAGTCTCTGGAAACACCATATATTTT. Its protein is CSARFTGVSGNTIYF.

The chain uses TRBV12-3 or TRBV12-4 and TRBJ2-5, with D possibly matching TRBD1 (5 bases). The CDR3 has 12 amino acids. The V end lost 6 bases, the J end lost 2 bases, and 7 bases lay between the germline ends. The CDR3: CASSRTQETQYF. CDR3 DNA sequence: TGTGCCAGCAGCCGGACACAAGAGACCCAGTACTTC.

This sequence joins TRBV11-2 and TRBJ2-3; tentative D call: TRBD2 (6 bases). Trimming cost V 1 base and J 5 bases, with 10 bases left between them. CDR1 is SGHAT and CDR2 is FQNNGV in the germline V gene. The CDR3 contains 14 residues. The CDR3 DNA reads TGTGCCAGCAGCTTAGTGCTAGCGAAAGATACGCAGTATTTT. Translated: CASSLVLAKDTQYF.

This chain joins TRBV19 and TRBJ1-1, with 11 bases that match TRBD1. The CDR3 spans 18 residues. CDR1 and CDR2 (germline): LNHDA, SQIVND (reference sequence). The V gene end was trimmed by 5 bases and the J gene end by 3 bases; junction bases not matched to a gene: 14. CDR3 DNA sequence: TGTGCCAGTAGTCCGGTAGGACAGGGGGCGCTTAAGGACACTGAAGCTTTCTTT. Protein: CASSPVGQGALKDTEAFF.

As concerns this clonotype: An end of the junction differs from the germline gene, which may be a read error. The rearrangement links TRBV20-1 to TRBJ2-7, with 8 bases fitting TRBD2. The CDR3 spans 15 residues. Germline values: CDR1 DFQATT, CDR2 SNEGSKA (reference sequence). CDR3 DNA sequence: TGCAGTGCTACACCTACAGCGGGAGTGGGATACGAGCTGTACTTC. Residues: CSATPTAGVGYELYF.

The V gene is TRBV29-1, the J gene TRBJ2-5, with a possible D match to TRBD1 (5 bases). The CDR3 loop spans 14 amino acids. Trimming pared 7 bases from V and 5 bases from J, leaving 20 bases between. From germline, CDR1 is SQVTM and CDR2 ANQGSEA. The CDR3 bases are TGCAGCGACTGGACACTCCTTAAGGGGGAGACCCAGTACTTC. It yields the protein CSDWTLLKGETQYF.

J is TRBJ1-1 and V is TRBV4-1; D is undetermined. The CDR3 has 13 amino acids. Germline lookup yields CDR1 MGHRA and CDR2 YSYEKL. The V end was cut by 0 bases, the J end by 10 bases, with 12 bases between. CDR3: CASSQEISAGAFF. The CDR3 DNA reads TGCGCCAGCAGCCAAGAGATTTCAGCTGGAGCTTTCTTT.

The V call is TRBV11-3, the J call TRBJ2-3; perhaps TRBD1 as D (6 bases). CDR1 and CDR2 (germline): SGHNT, YENEEA. The CDR3 extends over 13 amino acids. V shed 6 bases and J shed 10 bases, with 17 bases lying between them. In DNA, the CDR3 is TGTGCCAGCAGATTGGACGAAGGGGGAGCGCAGTATTTT. Protein product: CASRLDEGGAQYF.

This clonotype is a singleton in its sample. Possible read error: a much larger clone is one base away. The chain uses TRBV6-1 and TRBJ1-5, with unresolved D. This CDR3 comprises 17 residues. Germline loops: CDR1 MNHNS, CDR2 SASEGT. The CDR3 is CATSEAPGLGSNQPQHF. The CDR3 region has the DNA TGTGCCACCAGTGAAGCGCCTGGTCTAGGGAGCAATCAGCCCCAGCATTTT.

This clonotype appeared a few times. CDR3 nucleotide sequence: TGTGCCAGCAGTGAAGTCGCCGGTACAAAGAGTAATGAGCAGTTCTTC. This sequence encodes CASSEVAGTKSNEQFF. This rearrangement joins TRBV2 to TRBJ2-1, with D uncertain. The CDR3 covers 16 residues. Germline CDR1 reads SNHLY; CDR2 reads FYNNEI. With 1 base removed from V and 7 bases from J, the gap between germline ends came to 17 bases.

The chain carries TRBV20-1 and TRBJ2-7; tentatively, D is TRBD1 (6 bases). Germline-derived CDR1 and CDR2 are DFQATT and SNEGSKA (reference sequence). The CDR3 length is 14 residues. CDR3: CHAGKDSGNYEQYF. The CDR3 DNA is TGCCATGCTGGGAAGGACAGCGGAAACTACGAGCAGTACTTC.

The rearrangement links TRBV11-2 to TRBJ1-2, with D unclear. Germline values: CDR1 SGHAT, CDR2 FQNNGV. The CDR3 has 13 residues. Trimming stripped 5 bases from V and 7 bases from J, with 14 bases between. CDR3 amino acids: CASSQGNWIGYTF. The CDR3 DNA is TGTGCCAGCAGCCAAGGGAATTGGATTGGCTACACCTTC.

This clonotype showed up just a few times. At one boundary the junction diverges from the germline segment, which might be a read error. This chain links TRBV6-2 or TRBV6-3 with TRBJ2-7; 9 bases map to TRBD1. CDR3 length equals 16 residues. The germline V gene has CDR1 MNHEY and CDR2 SVGEGT. This chain's CDR3 is CASGFDRDRALYKQYF. The CDR3 region has the DNA TGTGCAAGCGGCTTCGACCGGGACAGGGCCCTCTACAAGCAGTACTTC.

The rearrangement uses TRBV20-1 and TRBJ2-7; tentatively, D is TRBD2 (6 bases). This CDR3 has 15 residues. CDR1 and CDR2 from the germline V gene are DFQATT and SNEGSKA (reference sequence). CDR3 region: CSAREGTSEGYGQYV. The CDR3, as DNA: TGCAGTGCTAGAGAAGGGACTTCGGAGGGCTACGGGCAGTACGTC.

For this clonotype: One junction end does not reproduce the germline sequence, and a read error may be involved. The chain couples TRBV11-2 to TRBJ2-2, with 7 bases identical to TRBD2. CDR1 and CDR2 from the germline V gene are SGHAT and FQNNGV. The CDR3 consists of 20 residues. CDR3 loop: CASTPSFGQGLAVNTGELVF. CDR3 sequence (DNA): TGTGCCAGTACCCCCTCGTTCGGCCAAGGGCTAGCGGTAAACACCGGGGAGCTGGTTTTT.

This chain connects TRBV5-5 to TRBJ2-1; D not resolved. V was shortened by 4 bases and J by 3 bases, with 14 bases between the two germline ends. The CDR3 is made up of 15 amino acids. Germline assignment: CDR1 SGHKS and CDR2 YYEKEE (reference sequence). For the CDR3, the DNA is TGTGCCAGCAGCGAACTACAAGGAAGCTACAATGAGCAGTTCTTC. This encodes CASSELQGSYNEQFF.

The rearrangement uses TRBV12-3 or TRBV12-4 and TRBJ1-6, with TRBD1 matching 8 bases. The J segment lost 7 bases and the V segment lost 0 bases, leaving 11 bases of the junction unmatched. The CDR3 is 18 amino acids. The CDR3: CASSLAVVGQGGNSPLHF. The CDR3 DNA is TGTGCCAGCAGTTTAGCGGTCGTCGGACAGGGAGGGAATTCACCCCTCCACTTT.

The sample holds a few counts of this clonotype. The chain uses TRBV11-2 and TRBJ2-1, with unresolved D. Between the trimmed V and J ends, which lost 6 bases and 9 bases, there was a span of 12 bases. Germline values: CDR1 SGHAT, CDR2 FQNNGV. The CDR3 length is 12 residues. The CDR3 DNA reads as TGTGCCAGCAGTCTTATTTTTGGTGAGCAGTTCTTC. This codes for CASSLIFGEQFF.

The gene calls are TRBV20-1 and TRBJ1-1; TRBD1 is a possible D gene (5 bases). V lost 0 bases, J lost 6 bases, and 17 bases lay in between. CDR1 is DFQATT and CDR2 is SNEGSKA in the germline V gene (reference sequence). The CDR3 is 15 residues long. CDR3 nucleotide sequence: TGCAGTGCTAGAGATGGGGAGGGACTTGGATCTGAAGCTTTCTTT. It specifies CSARDGEGLGSEAFF.

The chain carries TRBV6-1 and TRBJ1-2; D remains unclear. Germline assignment: CDR1 MNHNS and CDR2 SASEGT. V lost 11 bases, J lost 4 bases, and 26 bases lay in between. This CDR3 comprises 16 residues. CDR3 protein: CACTEFPQQNLYGYTF. CDR3 in DNA: TGTGCCTGCACCGAATTCCCCCAACAGAATCTCTATGGCTACACCTTC.

The chain is built from TRBV24-1 and TRBJ2-3; the D is unclear. The V end lost 3 bases, the J end lost 6 bases, and 15 bases lay between the germline ends. The CDR3 consists of 15 residues. CDR1 and CDR2 (germline): KGHDR, SFDVKD. The DNA of the CDR3 is TGTGCCACCAGTGATACGTGGACCAAACTGGATACGCAGTATTTT. Residues: CATSDTWTKLDTQYF.

This clonotype qualifies as medium-sized. The chain recombines TRBV20-1 with TRBJ2-7, with TRBD1 matching over 7 bases. CDR1 and CDR2 (germline): DFQATT, SNEGSKA (reference sequence). Losses at the gene ends were 0 bases for V and 2 bases for J; bases not matched to a gene: 7. This CDR3 is built from 15 residues. CDR3 sequence reads: CSARERDRDTYEQYF. CDR3 DNA: TGCAGTGCTAGAGAAAGGGACAGAGACACCTACGAGCAGTACTTC.

About this clonotype itself: Just one base apart from a much larger clone, this may be a read error. The V call is TRBV20-1, the J call TRBJ2-2; 10 bases align to TRBD2. J was trimmed by 7 bases and V by 2 bases; bases with no gene match: 7. The CDR3 covers 15 residues. Germline lookup yields CDR1 DFQATT and CDR2 SNEGSKA (reference sequence). CDR3 DNA sequence: TGCAGTGCTAGAAACCTAGCGGGAGACAGCGGGGAGCTGTTTTTT. The encoded protein is CSARNLAGDSGELFF.

In its sample, this clonotype was seen many times. This could be a read error, since a much larger clone is one nucleotide away. Since the CDR3 does not end with the conserved phenylalanine or tryptophan, this likely comes from a read error. The V call is TRBV6-1, the J call TRBJ2-7; D is perhaps TRBD1 or TRBD2 (5 bases each). Germline-derived CDR1 and CDR2 are MNHNS and SASEGT. Trimming pared 5 bases from V and 3 bases from J, leaving 11 bases between. This CDR3 contains 13 residues. CDR3 sequence reads: CASSTGTNYEQYL. The CDR3 DNA reads as TGTGCCAGCAGTACCGGGACCAACTACGAGCAGTACCTC.

This clonotype has only one observation. No conserved phenylalanine or tryptophan ends this CDR3, so it is likely a read error. No DNA is shown, since the ends of the CDR3 on it are uncertain; the CDR3 is the one TCRdb lists. The chain has TRBV7-9 and TRBJ2-1; the DNA was not used to check the table's D call, TRBD2. Germline lookup yields CDR1 SEHNR and CDR2 FQNEAQ (reference sequence). With termini counted, the CDR3 has 16 amino acids. CDR3 residues: CASSPSSGSTKNEQFL.

This clonotype appeared a single time. A read error may account for a junction end that differs from germline. This chain links TRBV12-3 or TRBV12-4 with TRBJ2-3; tentatively, D is TRBD1 (6 bases). CDR3 length: 13 amino acids. The CDR3: CASLFEGWDTQYF. CDR3 DNA sequence: TGTGCCAGCTTATTCGAGGGCTGGGACACGCAATATTTT.